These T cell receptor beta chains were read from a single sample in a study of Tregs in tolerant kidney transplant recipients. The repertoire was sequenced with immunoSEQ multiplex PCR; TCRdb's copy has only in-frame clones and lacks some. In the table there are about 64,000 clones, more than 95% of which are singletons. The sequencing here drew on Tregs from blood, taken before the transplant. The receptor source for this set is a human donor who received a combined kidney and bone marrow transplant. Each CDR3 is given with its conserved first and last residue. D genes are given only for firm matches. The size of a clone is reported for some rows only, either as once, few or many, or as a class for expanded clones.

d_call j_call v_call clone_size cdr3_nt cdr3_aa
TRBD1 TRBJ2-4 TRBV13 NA TGTGCCAGCAGCAAGACAGGGGGAGGCAACATTCAGTACTTC CASSKTGGGNIQYF
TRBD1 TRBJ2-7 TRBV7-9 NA TGTGCCAGCAGCCCCTGGACAGGACCCGAGCAGTACTTC CASSPWTGPEQYF
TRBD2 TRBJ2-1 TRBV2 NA TGTGCCAGCAATGTACTAGCGGGGGGGCGATTCAATGAGCAGTTCTTC CASNVLAGGRFNEQFF
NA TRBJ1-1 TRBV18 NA TGTGCCAGCTCACCAGCCAGATTGAACACTGAAGCTTTCTTT CASSPARLNTEAFF
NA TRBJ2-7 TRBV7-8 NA TGTGCCAGCAGCTTAGGGGGTACTAGCCTGGGGCAGTACTTC CASSLGGTSLGQYF
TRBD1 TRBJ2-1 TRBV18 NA TGTGCCAGCTCACCTGGTACGAGGGGGCCCTACAATGAGCAGTTCTTC CASSPGTRGPYNEQFF
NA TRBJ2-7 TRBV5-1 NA TGCGCCAGCACCGATATCCGGGACAACTACGAGCAGTACTTC CASTDIRDNYEQYF
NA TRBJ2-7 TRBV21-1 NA TGTGCCAGCAGCAAAGAGGGGAGTCTAGCGGGAGTCGAGCAGTACTTC CASSKEGSLAGVEQYF
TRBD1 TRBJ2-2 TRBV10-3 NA TGTGCCATCAGTCCCCTGGACAGGAGTGCCGGGGAGCTGTTTTTT CAISPLDRSAGELFF
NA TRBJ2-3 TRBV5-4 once TGTGCCAGCAGCTTGGCGGCAGTGAGGGCATTATCTAGCACAGATACGCAGTATTTT CASSLAAVRALSSTDTQYF
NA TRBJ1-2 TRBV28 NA TGTGCCAGCAGTTTAAGCGGGGCTTTCCTAGGGGGCTACACCTTC CASSLSGAFLGGYTF
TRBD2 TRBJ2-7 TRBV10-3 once TGTGCCGCGACTAGCGGGACTTCCTACGAGCAGTACTTC CAATSGTSYEQYF
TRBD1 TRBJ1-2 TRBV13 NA TGTGCCAGCAGCTTAGGACAGGGGGCTAACTATGGCTACACCTTC CASSLGQGANYGYTF
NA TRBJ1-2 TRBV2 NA TGTGCCAGCCATTCCCCCGGCAGGTCCTATGGCTACACCTTC CASHSPGRSYGYTF
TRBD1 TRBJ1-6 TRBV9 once TGTGCCAGCAGCGTAGGTCCCGGGACAGGGCATAATTCACCCCTCCACTTT CASSVGPGTGHNSPLHF
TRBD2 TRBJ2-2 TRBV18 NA TGTGCCAGCTCACCGGGACTAGCGGGACCCGCGAACACCGGGGAGCTGTTTTTT CASSPGLAGPANTGELFF
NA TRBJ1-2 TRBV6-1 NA TGTGCCACCATAAGACAGTACGGGGGCTACACCTTC CATIRQYGGYTF
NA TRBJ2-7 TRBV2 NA TGTGCCAGCAGCCTGGAGGGGGAGCAGTACTTC CASSLEGEQYF
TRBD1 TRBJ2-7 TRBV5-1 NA TGCGCCAGCCGTCCAGGGGGCACCTACGAGCAGTACTTC CASRPGGTYEQYF
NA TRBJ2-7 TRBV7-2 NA TGTGCCAGCAGCTTAAGGGGGGGACCCTACGAGCAGTACTTC CASSLRGGPYEQYF
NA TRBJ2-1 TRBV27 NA TGTGCCAGCAGTCCTTGGGGGGAGGCCTACAATGAGCAGTTCTTC CASSPWGEAYNEQFF
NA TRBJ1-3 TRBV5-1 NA TGCGCCAGCAGCCTCGCCGGGTTCTCCTCAGGAAACACCATATATTTT CASSLAGFSSGNTIYF
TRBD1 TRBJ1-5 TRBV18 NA TGTGCCAGCTCGCCCGACAGGGCCGATAGAGGCAATCAGCCCCAGCATTTT CASSPDRADRGNQPQHF
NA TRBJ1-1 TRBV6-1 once TGTGCCAGCAGAGCAATCGGGTCTGAAGCTTTCTTT CASRAIGSEAFF
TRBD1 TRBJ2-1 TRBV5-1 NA TGCGCCAGCAGGGCACAGGGGTCCTCCTACAATGAGCAGTTCTTC CASRAQGSSYNEQFF
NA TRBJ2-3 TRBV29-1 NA TGCAGCTCAGGCCACGGTAGCACAGATACGCAGTATTTT CSSGHGSTDTQYF
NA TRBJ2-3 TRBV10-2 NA TGCGCCAGTAGACAGGATAGCACAGATACGCAGTATTTT CASRQDSTDTQYF
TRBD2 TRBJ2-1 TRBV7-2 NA TGTGCCAGCAGCGTCCGGCCTAGCGGGAGGTATGAGCAGTTCTTC CASSVRPSGRYEQFF
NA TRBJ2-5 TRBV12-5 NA TGTGCTAGTGAGAGGGGGAGGGGAGAGACCCAGTACTTC CASERGRGETQYF
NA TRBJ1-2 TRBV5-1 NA TGCGCCAGCAGCTTTACCTCTTCGACAGCCAACTATGGCTACACCTTC CASSFTSSTANYGYTF
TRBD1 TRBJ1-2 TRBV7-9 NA TGTGCCAGCAGCTTAGTTGGCCGGGACAGGGGACCCTATGGCTACACCTTC CASSLVGRDRGPYGYTF
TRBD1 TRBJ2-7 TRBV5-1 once TGCGCCAGCAGCTTGGGGACAGGGGCCTCCTACGAGCAGTACTTC CASSLGTGASYEQYF
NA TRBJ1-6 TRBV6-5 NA TGTGCCAGCAGTTACGAGGGGAGGGGATTAGGTTCACCCCTCCACTTT CASSYEGRGLGSPLHF
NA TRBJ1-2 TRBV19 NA TGTGCCAGTAGTATAACGGGGGGCGCTTCCTATGGCTACACCTTC CASSITGGASYGYTF
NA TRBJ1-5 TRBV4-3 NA TGCGCCAGCAGTTCCCAGGGCGGTCAGCCCCAGCATTTT CASSSQGGQPQHF
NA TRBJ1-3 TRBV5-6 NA TGTGCCAGCAGCTTCGTCTCTGGAAACACCATATATTTT CASSFVSGNTIYF
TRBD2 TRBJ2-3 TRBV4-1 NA TGCGCCAGCAGCCTACGGACTAGCGGGAGCACAGATACGCAGTATTTT CASSLRTSGSTDTQYF
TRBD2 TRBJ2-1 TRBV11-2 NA TGTGCCAGCAGAATAGCGGGGGGGCCCTACAATGAGCAGTTCTTC CASRIAGGPYNEQFF
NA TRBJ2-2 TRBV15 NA TGTGCCACCAGCAGAGATGTTAACAGGGAGCTGTTTTTT CATSRDVNRELFF
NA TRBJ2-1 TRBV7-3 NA TGTGCCAGCAGCTTAGTCAATCAGGGCTACAATGAGCAGTTCTTC CASSLVNQGYNEQFF
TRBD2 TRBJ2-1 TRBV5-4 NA TGTGCCAGCAGCTTGGGATTAGCGGGGGGGGTCTACAATGAGCAGTTCTTC CASSLGLAGGVYNEQFF
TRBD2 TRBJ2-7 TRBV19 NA TGTGCCAGTAGGCCGGGGACTAGCGGGAGGATCTACGAGCAGTACTTC CASRPGTSGRIYEQYF
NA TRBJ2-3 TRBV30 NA TGTGCCTGGAAAGAGGGCCTAAGCACAGATACGCAGTATTTT CAWKEGLSTDTQYF
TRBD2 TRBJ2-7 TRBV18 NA TGTGCCAGCTCACCGTCGACTAGCGGGAGATCCGAGCAGTACTTC CASSPSTSGRSEQYF
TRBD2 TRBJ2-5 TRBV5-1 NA TGCGCCAGCAAGCGGGGGGCCCGAGAGACCCAGTACTTC CASKRGARETQYF
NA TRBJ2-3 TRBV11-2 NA TGTGCCAGCAGCTTAAGGAGTCACCTTGGAGATACGCAGTATTTT CASSLRSHLGDTQYF
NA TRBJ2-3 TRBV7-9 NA TGTGCCAGCAGCTTAACCCAGGTTTTTAGCACAGATACGCAGTATTTT CASSLTQVFSTDTQYF
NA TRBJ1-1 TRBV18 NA TGTGCCAGCAGACACAAGCAGGGCCTGAACACTGAAGCTTTCTTT CASRHKQGLNTEAFF
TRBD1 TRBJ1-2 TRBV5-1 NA TGCGCCAGCAGCTTCGACAGGGACTATGGCTACACCTTC CASSFDRDYGYTF
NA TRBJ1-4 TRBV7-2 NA TGTGCCAGCAGCGTAGAGCGACTCGGAAAACTGTTTTTT CASSVERLGKLFF
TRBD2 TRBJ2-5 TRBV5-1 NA TGCGCCAGCAGCTTGGTCGGACTAGCGGGGGGAAGCCGGGAGACCCAGTACTTC CASSLVGLAGGSRETQYF
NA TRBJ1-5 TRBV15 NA TGTGCCACCAGCAGAACAGGGTCGGAGCCCCAGCATTTT CATSRTGSEPQHF
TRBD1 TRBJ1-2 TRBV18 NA TGTGCCAGCTCACTACCGGGACAGGGATATGGCTACACCTTC CASSLPGQGYGYTF
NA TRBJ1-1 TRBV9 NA TGTGCCAGCAGCGTAGCCGGGATAGGAAGCACTGAAGCTTTCTTT CASSVAGIGSTEAFF
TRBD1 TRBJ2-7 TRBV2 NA TGTGCCAGCACCGGGACAGGGAGGGAGCAGTACTTC CASTGTGREQYF